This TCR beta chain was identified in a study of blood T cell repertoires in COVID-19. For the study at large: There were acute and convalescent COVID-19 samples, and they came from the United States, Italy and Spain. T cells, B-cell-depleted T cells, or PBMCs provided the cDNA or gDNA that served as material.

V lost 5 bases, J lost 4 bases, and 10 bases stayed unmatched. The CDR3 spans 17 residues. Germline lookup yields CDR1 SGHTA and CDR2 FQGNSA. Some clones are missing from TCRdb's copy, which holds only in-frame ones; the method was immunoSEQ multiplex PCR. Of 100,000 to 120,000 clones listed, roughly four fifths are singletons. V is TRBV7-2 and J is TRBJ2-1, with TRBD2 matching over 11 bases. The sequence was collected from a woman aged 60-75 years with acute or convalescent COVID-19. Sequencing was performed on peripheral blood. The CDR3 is CASSPSGGSTAYNEQFF. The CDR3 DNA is TGTGCCAGCAGCCCTAGCGGGGGGTCCACGGCATACAATGAGCAGTTCTTC.